These T cell receptor beta chains were read from a single sample in a study of T cell responses to AZD1222 COVID-19 vaccine. Libraries were prepared by immunoSEQ multiplex PCR; TCRdb keeps only in-frame clonotypes and omits some of them. This table has over 100,000 clones, roughly 89% appearing once. The sample in question was peripheral blood, obtained on day 0 of AZD1222 vaccination. The receptors stem from an adult in good health. Both conserved end residues are part of each CDR3. A D gene is named only where the DNA matches it firmly. Not all rows give a size; the values are once, few, many and, for expanded clones, a class.

cdr3_length	d_call	v_call	clone_size	j_call	cdr3_nt	cdr3_aa
14	TRBD2	TRBV15	once	TRBJ2-3	TGTGCCACCAGCAGGAGCGGGAGTACAGATACGCAGTATTTT	CATSRSGSTDTQYF
19	TRBD2	TRBV4-2	.	TRBJ2-1	TGTGCCAGCAGCCAAGATCTCCCCGGGGGACTAGGAAGCTTGAATGAGCAGTTCTTC	CASSQDLPGGLGSLNEQFF
15	.	TRBV19	once	TRBJ1-4	TGTGCCAGTAGTAACGGGGGCGGGTTAAATGAAAAACTGTTTTTT	CASSNGGGLNEKLFF
15	.	TRBV12-1	many	TRBJ1-5	TGTGCCAGCAGCTTTGCTGGACAGCACAATCAGCCCCAGCATTTT	CASSFAGQHNQPQHF
12	.	TRBV6-6	.	TRBJ1-6	TGTGCCAGCAGTTTCGATAATTCACCCCTCCACTTT	CASSFDNSPLHF
12	.	TRBV7-2	.	TRBJ2-5	TGTGCCAGCAGCTCTTCCGGCCCTACCCAGTACTTC	CASSSSGPTQYF
16	TRBD2	TRBV5-4	.	TRBJ2-5	TGTGCCAGCAGCGAGGGACTAGCGGGAGTATGGGAGACCCAGTACTTC	CASSEGLAGVWETQYF
16	.	TRBV28	.	TRBJ2-7	TGTGCCAGCAGTCTATCAGGTGAGGGGCGGCGCTACGAGCAGTACTTC	CASSLSGEGRRYEQYF
17	.	TRBV19	once	TRBJ1-1	TGTGCCAGTAGTTCGCCAGTGGGCAGAATAATGAACACTGAAGCTTTCTTT	CASSSPVGRIMNTEAFF
16	.	TRBV5-1	.	TRBJ2-7	TGCGCCAGCAGCTTTTCATCTGGGGGCTTTTCCTACGAGCAGTACTTC	CASSFSSGGFSYEQYF
16	TRBD2	TRBV7-9	.	TRBJ2-1	TGTGCCAGCAGCTTGGAGGGACTAGCGAATAGCAATGAGCAGTTCTTC	CASSLEGLANSNEQFF
14	.	TRBV29-1	.	TRBJ2-1	TGCAGCGTTGTTCGTGGGCTTCGGTACAATGAGCAGTTCTTC	CSVVRGLRYNEQFF
15	TRBD2	TRBV13	.	TRBJ2-1	TGTGCCAGCAGCCTAGGACTAGCTGGTTACAATGAGCAGTTCTTC	CASSLGLAGYNEQFF
16	.	TRBV9	.	TRBJ2-2	TGTGCCAGCAGCGTCGGCCGGGGCGGACCAACCGGGGAGCTGTTTTTT	CASSVGRGGPTGELFF
11	.	TRBV20-1	.	TRBJ2-3	TGCAGTGCTAGAGATGGCCGCCGGCAGTATTTT	CSARDGRRQYF
17	TRBD2	TRBV7-2	once	TRBJ2-2	TGTGCCAGCAGCCCAGGAGGGGTTGTAGCGGGAGGGATTCCGCTGTTTTTT	CASSPGGVVAGGIPLFF
15	.	TRBV9	.	TRBJ2-2	TGTGCCAGCAGCGTAGGACCCCGGGGCACCGGGGAGCTGTTTTTT	CASSVGPRGTGELFF
14	TRBD1	TRBV6-5	.	TRBJ1-5	TGTGCCAGCAGGGGGACAGGGGGCCCTCAGCCCCAGCATTTT	CASRGTGGPQPQHF
16	.	TRBV5-1	.	TRBJ2-7	TGCGCCAGCAGACCGCTATTGGGGCTTGGATCTTACGAGCAGTACTTC	CASRPLLGLGSYEQYF
15	TRBD2	TRBV28	.	TRBJ2-7	TGTGCCAGCAGTTCGAACGTACTAGCGGGCCACGAGCAGTACTTC	CASSSNVLAGHEQYF
13	.	TRBV19	.	TRBJ1-2	TGTGCCAGTAGTATCCCCCTAAGCTATGGCTACACCTTC	CASSIPLSYGYTF
12	.	TRBV27	.	TRBJ1-1	TGTGCCAGCATGAGGGTGGGAACTGAAGCTTTCTTT	CASMRVGTEAFF
15	TRBD1	TRBV15	.	TRBJ1-2	TGTGCCACCAGCAGAGATCCAGGGGGGCTCTATGGCTACACCTTC	CATSRDPGGLYGYTF
15	TRBD2	TRBV18	.	TRBJ2-3	TGTGCCAGCTCACCGGAACTAGCGGGGTCAGATACGCAGTATTTT	CASSPELAGSDTQYF
13	TRBD1	TRBV7-3	.	TRBJ1-1	TGTGCCAGCAGCTTATTAACAGGGGGGGAAGCTTTCTTT	CASSLLTGGEAFF
17	TRBD1	TRBV28	.	TRBJ2-4	TGTGCCAGCAGTTCCTCCGGGACAGGGGCATCCAAAAACATTCAGTACTTC	CASSSSGTGASKNIQYF
16	.	TRBV18	.	TRBJ1-3	TGTGCCAGCTCACCGCTAACACCTACCTCTGGAAACACCATATATTTT	CASSPLTPTSGNTIYF
16	TRBD2	TRBV7-2	.	TRBJ2-1	TGTGCCAGCAGCTTTCCTAGCGGGAGTAGGAACAATGAGCAGTTCTTC	CASSFPSGSRNNEQFF
11	.	TRBV28	.	TRBJ1-6	TGTGCCAGCAGTTTCCGGGACATCTCGCACTTT	CASSFRDISHF
15	TRBD1	TRBV6-6	.	TRBJ2-2	TGTGCCAGCAGTACCGACAGGGAATACACCGGGGAGCTGTTTTTT	CASSTDREYTGELFF
14	.	TRBV4-2	.	TRBJ2-7	TGTGCCAGCAGCCAAGCTAGTCAATCCTACGAGCAGTACTTC	CASSQASQSYEQYF
15	.	TRBV9	.	TRBJ2-1	TGTGCCAGCAGCCATATGACCAAGGACTACAATGAGCAGTTCTTC	CASSHMTKDYNEQFF
16	.	TRBV7-2	.	TRBJ2-7	TGTGCCAGCAGCCTGGGTCTCGGACGGCCCCCCTACGAGCAGTACTTC	CASSLGLGRPPYEQYF
14	.	TRBV2	.	TRBJ2-1	TGTGCCAGCAGGGGGGCAGGGGCCTACAATGAGCAGTTCTTC	CASRGAGAYNEQFF
13	.	TRBV3-1/TRBV3-2	.	TRBJ1-2	TGTGCCAGCAGCCACGTACAGGACTATGGCTACACCTTC	CASSHVQDYGYTF
12	.	TRBV6-5	.	TRBJ1-2	TGTGCCAGCAGGACAGAAAACTATGGCTACACCTTC	CASRTENYGYTF
13	.	TRBV28	.	TRBJ1-1	TGTGCCAGCAGTTTGAGGGGTTACACTGAAGCTTTCTTT	CASSLRGYTEAFF
12	TRBD2	TRBV24-1	.	TRBJ2-5	TGTGCCACCACCCCCCCGGGACTAGTACATAACTTC	CATTPPGLVHNF
13	.	TRBV3-1/TRBV3-2	.	TRBJ1-6	TGTGCCGTCGCGGCGGAATATAATTCACCCCTCCACTTT	CAVAAEYNSPLHF
12	TRBD1	TRBV2	.	TRBJ1-6	TGTGCCAGCAGGGGACAGGGATCACCCCTCCACTTT	CASRGQGSPLHF
18	TRBD2	TRBV15	.	TRBJ2-5	TGTGCCACCAGCAGAGATCAATGGGCTAGCGGGAGAGGTGAGACCCAGTACTTC	CATSRDQWASGRGETQYF
14	.	TRBV20-1	.	TRBJ1-4	TGCAGAGCTAGTTCCGGGACATCTAATGAAAAACTGTTTTTT	CRASSGTSNEKLFF
20	TRBD2	TRBV19	.	TRBJ2-1	TGTGCCAGTAGTTCAACAATTAGCGGGAGGGCCAATAAAGTATACAATGAGCAGTTCTTC	CASSSTISGRANKVYNEQFF
19	TRBD1	TRBV4-3	.	TRBJ1-6	TGCGCCAGCAGCCAAACCGGGGGGACAGGGAGCTCCTATAATTCACCCCTCCACTTT	CASSQTGGTGSSYNSPLHF
17	.	TRBV3-1/TRBV3-2	few	TRBJ2-2	TGTGCCAGCAGCCCCCAGGGCGCGGGAGACAGGACCGGGGAGCTGTTTTTT	CASSPQGAGDRTGELFF
15	.	TRBV19	few	TRBJ1-5	TGTGCCAGTAGTATCCGAGGGAGTAGCAATCAGCCCCAGCATTTT	CASSIRGSSNQPQHF
13	TRBD1	TRBV2	few	TRBJ2-1	TGTGCCAGCAGCCCTGACAGGGACAATGAGCAGTTCTTC	CASSPDRDNEQFF
13	.	TRBV21-1	few	TRBJ1-1	TGTGCCAGCAGACAGGGAGGGGGGACTGAAGCTTTCTTT	CASRQGGGTEAFF
15	.	TRBV28	.	TRBJ2-1	TGTGCCAGCCATGATAGGGGAAGCGGGCCGGGTGAGCAGTTCTTC	CASHDRGSGPGEQFF
15	TRBD2	TRBV13	.	TRBJ2-7	TGTGCCAGCAGCCGCGGGAGGACCGGATCCTACGAGCAGTACTTC	CASSRGRTGSYEQYF
16	TRBD2	TRBV28	.	TRBJ2-2	TGTGCCAGCAGTTTCTTCAGCGGGAGTAGGGCCGGGGAGCTGTTTTTT	CASSFFSGSRAGELFF
12	.	TRBV29-1	once	TRBJ2-1	TGCAGCGCCCTGTCCGGCGGGAATGAGCAGTTCTTC	CSALSGGNEQFF
20	TRBD2	TRBV18	.	TRBJ2-5	TGTGCCAGCTCACCACCCCGGGGGGGCGCCTCTTCTACGTACCAAGAGACCCAGTACTTC	CASSPPRGGASSTYQETQYF
16	TRBD1	TRBV9	.	TRBJ1-1	TGTGCCAGCAGCGTAGCTATATGGGGCAGGGGGGGTGAAGCTTTCTTT	CASSVAIWGRGGEAFF